The 18 T cell receptor beta chains presented below share a single source sample, sequenced in a study of cytomegalovirus exposure and HLA in healthy donors. This PCR relied on a set of 60 Vbeta primers and 13 Jbeta primers. Libraries were prepared by immunoSEQ multiplex PCR; TCRdb keeps only in-frame clonotypes and omits some of them. The top ten clones hold just under 6.5% of a sample with over 40,000 clones, approximately 67% of them seen once. The sequenced material came from PBMCs. These receptors came from a man between 25 and 39 years old in good health and CMV-seronegative.

CDR3 residues: CASSPSLGTGLDQPQHF. For the CDR3, the DNA is TGTGCCAGCAGCCCCTCCCTAGGGACAGGGTTGGATCAGCCCCAGCATTTT. The genes are TRBV11-2 and TRBJ1-5; 9 positions match TRBD1. Germline V gene lookup returns CDR1 SGHAT and CDR2 FQNNGV. This CDR3 contains 17 residues. The V segment lost 5 bases and the J segment 5 bases; nucleotides outside the gene matches: 13.

The chain joins TRBV27 to TRBJ1-1; D not resolved. Germline V gene lookup returns CDR1 MNHEY and CDR2 SMNVEV (reference sequence). The germline V and J ends were trimmed by 4 bases and 5 bases, with 17 bases remaining between them. CDR3 size: 15 residues. CDR3 nucleotides: TGTGCCAGCAGTTCCTACCGTAAAGGACTAACTGAAGCTTTCTTT. This sequence encodes CASSSYRKGLTEAFF.

This clone showed up just a few times. V is TRBV11-2 and J is TRBJ1-2, with 7 bases matching TRBD1. The CDR3 contains 15 residues. The germline V gene has CDR1 SGHAT and CDR2 FQNNGV. Unmatched junction bases numbered 8, after V lost 4 bases and J lost 3 bases. CDR3 nucleotides: TGTGCCAGCAGCTCCTACAGGGGACGGGACTATGGCTACACCTTC. It encodes CASSSYRGRDYGYTF.

The CDR3: CASSSDGQYGYTF. CDR3 in DNA: TGTGCCAGCAGCTCGGATGGACAGTATGGCTACACCTTC. The chain couples TRBV5-4 to TRBJ1-2; D may be TRBD1 (6 bases). CDR1 is SGHNT, CDR2 YYREEE, per germline (reference sequence). V lost 3 bases, J lost 5 bases, and 11 bases lay in between. The CDR3 spans 13 residues. Full variable domain (outside the CDR3, taken from reference TRBV5-4 and TRBJ1-2): ETGVTQSPTHLIKTRGQQVTLRCSSQSGHNTVSWYQQALGQGPQFIFQYYREEENGRGNFPPRFSGLQFPNYSSELNVNALELDDSALYLCASSSDGQYGYTFGSGTRLTVV.

The chain recombines TRBV10-1 with TRBJ1-1; D is perhaps TRBD1 (5 bases). This CDR3 is built from 13 residues. Germline V CDR1 and CDR2: WNHNN, SYGVQD (reference sequence). V shed 2 bases and J shed 6 bases, with 10 bases lying between them. CDR3 residues: CASSEGGRPEAFF. The CDR3 nucleotides are TGCGCCAGCAGTGAGGGGGGGAGGCCTGAAGCTTTCTTT.

This chain uses TRBV6-5 with TRBJ1-2, with TRBD1 matching over 8 bases. This CDR3 region has 15 residues. The J segment lost 2 bases and the V segment lost 5 bases, leaving 7 bases of the junction unmatched. Germline loops: CDR1 MNHEY, CDR2 SVGAGI. CDR3: CASSSLQGENYGYTF. The CDR3, as DNA: TGTGCCAGCAGTAGCCTACAGGGGGAAAACTATGGCTACACCTTC.

This clone occurred once. This rearrangement joins TRBV5-1 to TRBJ2-3; D perhaps matches TRBD2 (7 bases). From germline, CDR1 is SGHRS and CDR2 YFSETQ. This CDR3 contains 17 residues. Trimming removed 6 bases from V and 0 bases from J, with 20 bases in between. The CDR3 is CASTPRGAGASTDTQYF. CDR3 nucleotide sequence: TGCGCCAGCACCCCTCGGGGGGCGGGAGCTAGCACAGATACGCAGTATTTT.

The table lists this clone with a few counts. The gene calls are TRBV29-1 and TRBJ2-7; the match to TRBD2 covers 11 bases. Germline V gives CDR1 SQVTM, CDR2 ANQGSEA. The CDR3 runs to 18 residues. The ends lost 4 bases at V and 2 bases at J; junction bases unmatched: 16. The CDR3 sequence: CSVVDFSEGLAGAYEQYF. CDR3 in DNA: TGCAGCGTTGTCGATTTCTCCGAAGGACTAGCGGGCGCCTACGAGCAGTACTTC.

CDR3 loop: CASSQGGLRGSYEQYF. CDR3 coding DNA: TGCGCCAGCAGCCAAGGGGGACTTCGGGGCTCCTACGAGCAGTACTTC. The genes are TRBV4-1 and TRBJ2-7, with D possibly matching TRBD2 (6 bases). The germline V and J ends were trimmed by 1 base and 0 bases, with 13 bases remaining between them. This CDR3 has 16 amino acids. CDR1 MGHRA and CDR2 YSYEKL come from the germline V gene.

Of note for this clone: It is likely a read error, because the conserved phenylalanine at the end of the CDR3 is missing. The CDR3 spells CASSEVGGGTQYV. CDR3 nucleotides: TGTGCCAGCAGTGAAGTGGGAGGAGGGACGCAGTATGTT. The gene calls are TRBV25-1 and TRBJ2-3; weak D call: TRBD2 (6 bases). The germline V gene encodes CDR1 MGHDK and CDR2 SYGVNS. The V and J ends lost 2 bases and 9 bases respectively, with 12 bases between them. This CDR3 comprises 13 residues.

The rearrangement uses TRBV6-5 and TRBJ1-2; 8 bases align to TRBD1. CDR3 size: 15 residues. Germline V gene sequence: CDR1 MNHEY, CDR2 SVGAGI. The J segment lost 6 bases and the V segment lost 6 bases, leaving 12 bases of the junction unmatched. CDR3 coding DNA: TGTGCCAGCAGGGTGTTGATGACAGGGGTTCATGGCTACACCTTC. Translating gives CASRVLMTGVHGYTF.

The V call is TRBV5-1, the J call TRBJ2-5; D remains unclear. Trimming stripped 4 bases from V and 7 bases from J, with 17 bases between. There are 14 residues in the CDR3. Germline CDR1 reads SGHRS; CDR2 reads YFSETQ. In DNA, the CDR3 is TGCGCCAGCAGCCTGTCTGCTGTCACTGGGACCCAGTACTTC. Translating it yields CASSLSAVTGTQYF. Using reference TRBV5-1 and TRBJ2-5 for the parts outside the CDR3, the full variable domain is KAGVTQTPRYLIKTRGQQVTLSCSPISGHRSVSWYQQTPGQGLQFLFEYFSETQRNKGNFPGRFSGRQFSNSRSEMNVSTLELGDSALYLCASSLSAVTGTQYFGPGTRLLVL.

V and J are TRBV19 and TRBJ2-1, with D possibly matching TRBD2 (6 bases). V was trimmed by 11 bases and J by 9 bases, leaving 23 bases between them. Germline V lookup: CDR1 LNHDA, CDR2 SQIVND (reference sequence). The CDR3 extends over 14 amino acids. The CDR3, as DNA: TGTGCCTCCTCGGGGTGGCTAGCAGCGGGTGAGCAGTTCTTC. This gives the protein CASSGWLAAGEQFF.

This clone has just a few counts. The chain joins TRBV6-1 to TRBJ1-1, with 7 bases identical to TRBD1. Germline CDR1 reads MNHNS; CDR2 reads SASEGT. CDR3 length equals 15 residues. The junction had 13 bases not matched to a gene; V was cut back by 8 bases and J by 4 bases. In DNA, the CDR3 is TGTGCCAGCCGTAGGCAGGGGGGACGGGGCACTGAAGCTTTCTTT. Translated, it gives CASRRQGGRGTEAFF.

This rearrangement joins TRBV25-1 to TRBJ2-2; no reliable D call. The CDR3 covers 11 residues. Germline-derived CDR1 and CDR2 are MGHDK and SYGVNS. The V and J ends lost 9 bases and 1 base respectively, with 3 bases between them. The CDR3 region is CASQNTGELFF. The DNA of the CDR3 is TGTGCCAGTCAGAACACCGGGGAGCTGTTTTTT.

The chain combines TRBV4-1 with TRBJ2-1; D not certain. Germline CDR1 MGHRA, CDR2 YSYEKL. V dropped 2 bases and J dropped 7 bases, with 18 bases sitting between them. The CDR3 runs 16 residues. The CDR3 DNA follows: TGCGCCAGCAGCCAAACCCCCCTGGCGGCCCATAATGAGCAGTTCTTC. Its translation: CASSQTPLAAHNEQFF.

V gene TRBV6-5 combines with J gene TRBJ2-1, with 10 bases lining up with TRBD1. The length of the CDR3 is 16 residues. Per the germline V gene, CDR1 is MNHEY and CDR2 is SVGAGI. The ends lost 6 bases at V and 3 bases at J; junction bases unmatched: 8. The CDR3 here is CASSYGTGEFYNEQFF. CDR3 nucleotide sequence: TGTGCCAGCAGCTACGGGACAGGGGAATTCTACAATGAGCAGTTCTTC.

This clone has more than one count but fewer than ten. The chain has TRBV10-3 and TRBJ1-1; D gene uncertain. Germline values: CDR1 ENHRY, CDR2 SYGVKD. V lost 2 bases, J lost 4 bases, and 14 bases lay in between. The CDR3 has 15 amino acids. The CDR3 DNA reads TGTGCCATCAGTGAGCCGAGAAATCGCGGCACTGAAGCTTTCTTT. This sequence encodes CAISEPRNRGTEAFF.